Each of the 16 T cell receptor beta chains below was sequenced from the same sample in a study of cytomegalovirus exposure and HLA in healthy donors. TCRdb keeps only in-frame clones here, not all; method: immunoSEQ multiplex PCR. Among 80,000 to 100,000 clones listed, roughly nine tenths were seen once. Sample: PBMCs. Receptors were obtained from a man aged 18-30 years in good health and CMV-seropositive.

The V call is TRBV9, the J call TRBJ1-4; possibly TRBD1 for D (5 bases). Deletions cut 0 bases from V and 7 bases from J, with 13 bases between. CDR1 and CDR2 from the germline V gene are SGDLS and YYNGEE. The CDR3 totals 15 residues. Here the CDR3 reads CASSVGPEGAEKLFF. In DNA, the CDR3 is TGTGCCAGCAGCGTAGGCCCAGAAGGGGCTGAAAAACTGTTTTTT.

V usage is TRBV5-1 and J usage is TRBJ2-7; 8 bases fit TRBD1. This CDR3 is 14 amino acids long. Germline CDR1 SGHRS, CDR2 YFSETQ. The V and J ends lost 3 bases and 0 bases, in that order; junction bases with no gene match: 2. The CDR3 region is CASSYGTGSYEQYF. The CDR3 DNA sequence: TGCGCCAGCAGCTACGGGACAGGCTCCTACGAGCAGTACTTC.

The chain employs TRBV15 and TRBJ1-4; maybe TRBD1 (6 bases). Trimming left V 0 bases short and J 8 bases short, with 22 bases between. The CDR3 extends over 18 amino acids. Germline CDR1 LNHNV, CDR2 YYDKDF (reference sequence). In DNA form, the CDR3 reads TGTGCCACCAGCAGAGAAGAGGGCTTCAGGGGATTCAGGGAAAAACTGTTTTTT. It is translated as CATSREEGFRGFREKLFF.

The chain carries TRBV5-4 and TRBJ2-2; D unclear. The CDR3 totals 12 residues. Trimming took 3 bases from V and 2 from J, leaving 2 bases between them. Looked up from germline, CDR1 is SGHNT and CDR2 is YYREEE (reference sequence). This CDR3 is CASSSNTGELFF. CDR3 coding DNA: TGTGCCAGCAGCTCTAACACCGGGGAGCTGTTTTTT.

V and J are TRBV2 and TRBJ1-4; D gene uncertain. Germline V gives CDR1 SNHLY, CDR2 FYNNEI. This CDR3 spans 14 amino acids. V shed 3 bases and J shed 8 bases, with 13 bases lying between them. CDR3 loop: CASSDDGEWEKLFF. The CDR3 DNA follows: TGTGCCAGCAGTGACGACGGGGAATGGGAAAAACTGTTTTTT.

The chain joins TRBV28 to TRBJ2-7, with 10 bases identical to TRBD2. Germline CDR1 MDHEN, CDR2 SYDVKM. The CDR3 length is 15 residues. V lost 4 bases and J lost 6; bases outside the gene matches: 9. For the CDR3, the DNA is TGTGCCAGCAGTTCCGAACTAGCGGGATGGATCGAGCAGTACTTC. Translating gives CASSSELAGWIEQYF.

V usage is TRBV6-6 and J usage is TRBJ2-1; 7 nucleotides align to TRBD1. The germline CDR1 and CDR2 sequences are MNHNY and SVGAGI (reference sequence). Trimming at V came to 8 bases and at J to 6 bases, leaving 10 bases not matched to a gene. This CDR3 has 14 amino acids. The CDR3 is CASGQGDTFNEQFF. CDR3 DNA: TGTGCCAGCGGCCAGGGGGATACTTTCAATGAGCAGTTCTTC.

DNA of the CDR3: TGTGCCAGCAGCACCCACCCTTCGGACAGGGGAGAGACCCAGTACTTC. This encodes CASSTHPSDRGETQYF. The V gene is TRBV7-9, the J gene TRBJ2-5, with 9 bases fitting TRBD1. In germline, CDR1 is SEHNR, CDR2 FQNEAQ (reference sequence). Trimming cost V 5 bases and J 4 bases; bases outside gene matches: 11. The CDR3 is 16 amino acids.

The chain joins TRBV7-8 to TRBJ2-7, with TRBD1 as a possible D gene (5 bases). This CDR3 has 13 amino acids. V shed 1 base and J shed 5 bases, with 9 bases lying between them. Germline V gene data show CDR1 as SGHVS and CDR2 as FQNEAQ. This CDR3 reads CASSLGQGNEQYF. The CDR3, as DNA: TGTGCCAGCAGCTTAGGTCAGGGAAACGAGCAGTACTTC.

In this sample, this clone turned up once. V gene TRBV13 combines with J gene TRBJ2-7; TRBD1 aligns across 11 bases. The trim removed 5 bases at V and 3 bases at J, leaving 3 bases unmatched. This CDR3 contains 14 residues. Germline V CDR1 and CDR2: PRHDT, FYEKMQ (reference sequence). The CDR3 loop reads CASSVDRGLYEQYF. CDR3 nucleotides: TGTGCCAGCAGCGTGGACAGGGGGCTCTACGAGCAGTACTTC. Complete variable domain (other parts from reference TRBV13 and TRBJ2-7): AAGVIQSPRHLIKEKRETATLKCYPIPRHDTVYWYQQGPGQDPQFLISFYEKMQSDKGSIPDRFSAQQFSDYHSELNMSSLELGDSALYFCASSVDRGLYEQYFGPGTRLTVT.

V and J are TRBV2 and TRBJ1-1, with a possible D match to TRBD1 (5 bases). The CDR3 is made up of 14 amino acids. Trimming removed 4 bases from V and 6 bases from J, with 15 bases in between. Per the germline V gene, CDR1 is SNHLY and CDR2 is FYNNEI. CDR3 in amino acids: CASSGSGAASEAFF. For the CDR3, the DNA is TGTGCCAGCAGTGGAAGTGGGGCAGCATCTGAAGCTTTCTTT. Together with reference TRBV2 and TRBJ1-1, the CDR3 gives the full variable domain: EPEVTQTPSHQVTQMGQEVILRCVPISNHLYFYWYRQILGQKVEFLVSFYNNEISEKSEIFDDQFSVERPDGSNFTLKIRSTKLEDSAMYFCASSGSGAASEAFFGQGTRLTVV.

Here the CDR3 DNA reads TGTGCCAGCAGCTTAGTTGGTAGCGGGGCCACGCAGTATTTT. Translation: CASSLVGSGATQYF. This chain joins TRBV7-8 and TRBJ2-3; 8 positions match TRBD2. V gave up 1 base and J gave up 9 bases; unmatched junction bases: 6. This CDR3 is built from 14 residues. Germline V gives CDR1 SGHVS, CDR2 FQNEAQ.

The chain has TRBV28 and TRBJ2-3; maybe TRBD2 (5 bases). This CDR3 is 16 amino acids long. The V gene's germline CDR1 is MDHEN and CDR2 SYDVKM. V lost 4 bases to trimming and J lost 0 bases, with 14 bases between them. The CDR3 sequence is CASSWIYERSTDTQYF. The CDR3 DNA reads as TGTGCCAGCAGTTGGATTTACGAGCGGAGCACAGATACGCAGTATTTT. The full variable domain, in which reference TRBV28 and TRBJ2-3 provide the parts outside the CDR3, is DVKVTQSSRYLVKRTGEKVFLECVQDMDHENMFWYRQDPGLGLRLIYFSYDVKMKEKGDIPEGYSVSREKKERFSLILESASTNQTSMYLCASSWIYERSTDTQYFGPGTRLTVL.

The rearrangement links TRBV7-2 to TRBJ2-2, with D tentatively TRBD2 (6 bases). This CDR3 comprises 19 residues. V shed 4 bases and J shed 8 bases, with 29 bases lying between them. In germline, CDR1 is SGHTA, CDR2 FQGNSA. Here the CDR3 DNA reads TGTGCCAGCAGCTATGGACTACTCGGCGGCTGGAGAGAAAGGGGGGAGCTGTTTTTT. Residues: CASSYGLLGGWRERGELFF. The full variable domain, rest sourced from reference TRBV7-2 and TRBJ2-2, is GAGVSQSPSNKVTEKGKDVELRCDPISGHTALYWYRQSLGQGLEFLIYFQGNSAPDKSGLPSDRFSAERTGGSVSTLTIQRTQQEDSAVYLCASSYGLLGGWRERGELFFGEGSRLTVL.

The gene calls are TRBV7-9 and TRBJ2-3, with TRBD1 identical over 8 bases. Germline CDR1 SEHNR, CDR2 FQNEAQ (reference sequence). After removal of 4 bases from V and 4 bases from J, the junction contained 7 bases not matched to a gene. This CDR3 is 15 amino acids long. The CDR3 DNA follows: TGTGCCAGCAGCTACGGACAGGGACGGTCAGATACGCAGTATTTT. This codes for CASSYGQGRSDTQYF.

V and J are TRBV7-2 and TRBJ1-1; D unclear. Trimming left V 2 bases short and J 5 bases short, with 12 bases between. This CDR3 is 14 amino acids long. In germline, CDR1 is SGHTA, CDR2 FQGNSA. Here the CDR3 DNA reads TGTGCCAGCAGCTTAAGTACGGGAGGGACTGAAGCTTTCTTT. It yields the protein CASSLSTGGTEAFF.